The T cell receptor (beta chain) under discussion was sequenced for a study of OX40 agonist ivuxolimab in advanced cancers. Overall study context: Dose-escalation patients' cancers were hepatocellular carcinoma, melanoma, renal cell or head and neck cancer. Three patients, one with hepatocellular carcinoma and two with cutaneous melanoma, responded partially.

Points from the study as a whole: At 0.1 to 3.0 mg/kg, CD4+ and CD8+ blood T cells expanded clonally by week 6.

Germline CDR1 reads SQVTM; CDR2 reads ANQGSEA. With 4 bases clipped from V and 4 bases from J, the junction kept 8 bases outside the gene matches. CDR3 length: 14 residues. This clone was seen a few times. Antigen unknown. Assay: immunoSEQ multiplex PCR; the TCRdb copy retains only in-frame clones and omits some. Of 65,000 to 90,000 clones detected, approximately 92% appear once; the ten largest clones hold 8.5% to 10%. This chain links TRBV29-1 with TRBJ1-2; TRBD1 aligns across 8 bases. The source of this sequence is an adult with an advanced solid tumor such as melanoma, head and neck, liver or kidney cancer. The input for sequencing was CD4+ or CD8+ T cells sorted from blood, taken in a trial of the OX40 agonist ivuxolimab. The CDR3 coding sequence is TGCAGCGTTGTAGGGACAGGAGCTTCCTATGGCTACACCTTC. This encodes CSVVGTGASYGYTF.